These 21 T cell receptor beta chains were all obtained from the same sample, sequenced in a study of blood T cell repertoires in COVID-19. Sequencing was performed with immunoSEQ multiplex PCR; in TCRdb, only in-frame clones are kept and a portion is missing. The table shows 110,000 to 150,000 clones, with 80% to 90% occurring only once. Sequencing was performed on peripheral blood. The receptors stem from a woman between 35 and 50 years old with acute or convalescent COVID-19.

The chain uses TRBV3-1 (or the pseudogene TRBV3-2) and TRBJ2-7; D perhaps matches TRBD1 (5 bases). V was trimmed by 4 bases and J by 3 bases, leaving 10 bases between them. The CDR3 length is 13 residues. In germline, CDR1 is LGHDT, CDR2 YNNKEL (reference sequence). This CDR3 reads CASSLQGFYEQYF. CDR3 nucleotide sequence: TGTGCCAGCAGCCTCCAGGGTTTCTACGAGCAGTACTTC.

This clone was counted a few times. The J gene is TRBJ1-4, the V gene TRBV27, with D hard to call. The length of the CDR3 is 14 residues. Trimming cost V 8 bases and J 4 bases, with 14 bases left between them. CDR1 is MNHEY and CDR2 is SMNVEV in the germline V gene (reference sequence). This CDR3 is CASGSRTVNEKLFF. The CDR3 nucleotides are TGTGCCAGCGGGAGTAGGACGGTTAATGAAAAACTGTTTTTT.

This clone was observed a single time. The chain recombines TRBV11-2 with TRBJ2-1; a weak D match, TRBD2 (5 bases). Trimming cost V 4 bases and J 0 bases, with 7 bases left between them. The V gene's germline CDR1 is SGHAT and CDR2 FQNNGV. CDR3 length: 14 residues. As DNA, the CDR3 is TGTGCCAGCAGCTCGAGGGACTCCTACAATGAGCAGTTCTTC. The encoded protein is CASSSRDSYNEQFF.

The rearrangement joins TRBV7-2 to TRBJ2-5, with 8 bases that match TRBD2. CDR1 and CDR2 (germline): SGHTA, FQGNSA. The CDR3 contains 13 residues. Germline trimming cut 6 bases from V and 3 bases from J; bases unmatched to any gene: 3. CDR3: CASRLGLEETQYF. Written as DNA, the CDR3 is TGTGCCAGCAGGTTGGGACTAGAAGAGACCCAGTACTTC. Drawing the rest from reference TRBV7-2 and TRBJ2-5, the complete variable domain is GAGVSQSPSNKVTEKGKDVELRCDPISGHTALYWYRQSLGQGLEFLIYFQGNSAPDKSGLPSDRFSAERTGGSVSTLTIQRTQQEDSAVYLCASRLGLEETQYFGPGTRLLVL.

This chain connects TRBV5-1 to TRBJ2-2; 12 nucleotides agree with TRBD1. The CDR3 runs to 17 residues. V trimming: 3 bases; J trimming: 6 bases; junction bases outside the gene matches: 9. CDR1 is SGHRS, CDR2 YFSETQ, per germline. The CDR3 sequence: CASSSQGQGAGAGELFF. The CDR3 bases are TGCGCCAGCAGCTCCCAGGGACAGGGGGCCGGGGCCGGGGAGCTGTTTTTT.

V gene TRBV9 combines with J gene TRBJ2-7; TRBD2 matches at 10 bases. Germline CDR1 is SGDLS and CDR2 is YYNGEE. The CDR3 has 14 amino acids. V dropped 0 bases and J dropped 7; count of bases not matched to a gene: 4. The CDR3 is CASSVGLAGGEQYF. The CDR3 region has the DNA TGTGCCAGCAGCGTAGGACTAGCGGGTGGAGAGCAGTACTTC.

The CDR3 is CASSVTDLGTEAFF. CDR3 bases: TGTGCCAGCAGCGTGACAGATCTCGGCACTGAAGCTTTCTTT. The chain joins TRBV11-2 to TRBJ1-1, with D tentatively TRBD1 (5 bases). The CDR3 sequence is 14 residues long. V was cut by 5 bases and J by 4 bases, with 14 bases left in between. Germline V lookup: CDR1 SGHAT, CDR2 FQNNGV.

Written as DNA, the CDR3 is TGTGCCAGCAGCTTAAAGAGAGGCACTGAAGCTTTCTTT. This codes for CASSLKRGTEAFF. The rearrangement joins TRBV7-3 to TRBJ1-1; no clear D. This CDR3 contains 13 residues. CDR1 and CDR2 from the germline V gene are SGHTA and FQGTGA. Trimming removed 1 base at V and 4 bases at J, with 7 bases between.

This clone was seen a single time. The chain is built from TRBV5-6 and TRBJ2-7, with TRBD1 matching 7 bases. Per the germline V gene, CDR1 is SGHDT and CDR2 is YYEEEE. The CDR3 runs to 13 residues. The V gene end was trimmed by 4 bases and the J gene end by 1 base; junction bases not matched to a gene: 2. CDR3 loop: CASSATGSYEQYF. CDR3 DNA: TGTGCCAGCAGCGCGACAGGGTCCTACGAGCAGTACTTC.

The chain uses TRBV25-1 and TRBJ1-1; the D gene is possibly TRBD1 (5 bases). The CDR3 is made up of 13 amino acids. CDR1 and CDR2 (germline): MGHDK, SYGVNS. The ends were cut back, 7 bases at V and 0 bases at J, with 9 bases in the middle. This CDR3 reads CASMEGLNTEAFF. CDR3 DNA: TGTGCCAGCATGGAGGGGCTGAACACTGAAGCTTTCTTT. The variable domain in full, completed from reference TRBV25-1 and TRBJ1-1, reads EADIYQTPRYLVIGTGKKITLECSQTMGHDKMYWYQQDPGMELHLIHYSYGVNSTEKGDLSSESTVSRIRTEHFPLTLESARPSHTSQYLCASMEGLNTEAFFGQGTRLTVV.

The V call is TRBV5-4, the J call TRBJ2-3, with a possible D match to TRBD2 (6 bases). Looked up from germline, CDR1 is SGHNT and CDR2 is YYREEE (reference sequence). V lost 0 bases, J lost 2 bases, and 16 bases lay in between. This CDR3 is 17 amino acids long. CDR3 in amino acids: CASSLAVGGRDTDTQYF. CDR3 nucleotides: TGTGCCAGCAGCTTGGCGGTGGGGGGTAGGGACACAGATACGCAGTATTTT.

The V gene is TRBV5-4, the J gene TRBJ2-1; the D gene is possibly TRBD1 (5 bases). Trimming took off 1 base at V and 5 bases at J, with 13 bases between the two ends. The CDR3 sequence is 15 residues long. Germline V CDR1 and CDR2: SGHNT, YYREEE (reference sequence). The CDR3 DNA reads TGTGCCAGCAGCTTGAGAAAGACAGAGAACAATGAGCAGTTCTTC. Protein: CASSLRKTENNEQFF.

The chain combines TRBV5-1 with TRBJ2-7; no clear D gene. V lost 7 bases to trimming and J lost 3 bases, with 11 bases between them. The germline CDR1 and CDR2 sequences are SGHRS and YFSETQ. The CDR3 length is 12 residues. The CDR3 protein is CASRGSGYEQYF. CDR3 DNA sequence: TGCGCCAGCCGAGGCTCGGGCTACGAGCAGTACTTC.

As to this clone: The sample holds other DNA sequences that translate to the same CDR3. The chain links TRBV20-1 to TRBJ2-2; 8 positions match TRBD1. The CDR3 is made up of 15 amino acids. Germline assignment: CDR1 DFQATT and CDR2 SNEGSKA (reference sequence). J was trimmed by 4 bases and V by 6 bases; bases with no gene match: 10. The CDR3 loop is CSASTGTGLTGELFF. As DNA, the CDR3 is TGCAGTGCCAGTACCGGGACAGGCCTCACCGGGGAGCTGTTTTTT.

The chain is built from TRBV19 and TRBJ1-2; the D gene is possibly TRBD1 (6 bases). Per germline, CDR1 LNHDA and CDR2 SQIVND (reference sequence). V was shortened by 6 bases and J by 5 bases, with 7 bases between the two germline ends. This CDR3 is built from 11 residues. The CDR3 bases are TGTGCCAGTAGCACAGGGTATGGCTACACCTTC. Encoded protein: CASSTGYGYTF.

The chain couples TRBV7-2 to TRBJ1-5; D is possibly TRBD1 (6 bases). V was cut by 5 bases and J by 4 bases, with 12 bases left in between. Germline V gene lookup returns CDR1 SGHTA and CDR2 FQGNSA. This CDR3 is 14 amino acids long. The CDR3 region has the DNA TGTGCCAGCAGCCAAGGACAGTCGAATCAGCCCCAGCATTTT. This encodes CASSQGQSNQPQHF.

There are a few counts of this clone. In DNA, the CDR3 is TGTGCCAGCAGCTTAAGAGCGGACCCCTACAATGAGCAGTTCTTC. Its protein product is CASSLRADPYNEQFF. The chain combines TRBV7-2 with TRBJ2-1; possible D gene TRBD2, 5 bases. The CDR3 covers 15 residues. Germline CDR1 is SGHTA and CDR2 is FQGNSA. V was pared by 2 bases and J by 2 bases, with 10 bases between.

CDR3 region: CASSLRGGETQYF. The DNA for the CDR3 is TGTGCCAGCAGCTTAAGGGGGGGAGAGACCCAGTACTTC. V usage is TRBV7-9 and J usage is TRBJ2-5; D is possibly TRBD2 (7 bases). Germline CDR1 is SEHNR and CDR2 is FQNEAQ (reference sequence). The CDR3 extends over 13 amino acids. The V gene lost 2 bases and the J gene lost 4 bases, with 8 bases spanning the gap.

The V and J genes are TRBV30 and TRBJ2-3, with D perhaps matching TRBD2 (5 bases). Trimming shortened V by 1 base and J by 2 bases, and 13 bases separated the two germline ends. Germline V CDR1 and CDR2: GTSNPN, SVGIG (reference sequence). The CDR3 spans 15 residues. The CDR3 sequence: CAWSGGSAATDTQYF. CDR3 sequence (DNA): TGTGCCTGGAGTGGGGGTAGCGCCGCCACAGATACGCAGTATTTT.

This chain joins TRBV5-8 and TRBJ2-1; TRBD1 matches at 7 bases. V shed 4 bases and J 8 bases; nucleotides not matched to a gene: 9. CDR1 and CDR2 (germline): SGHTS, YDEGEE. The CDR3 spans 14 residues. CDR3 residues: CASSPVDRWDEQFF. Written as DNA, the CDR3 is TGTGCCAGCAGCCCAGTGGACAGGTGGGATGAGCAGTTCTTC.

This CDR3 reads CASQFGDSLGTGELFF. The CDR3 DNA sequence: TGTGCCAGTCAATTTGGGGACTCCCTTGGGACCGGGGAGCTGTTTTTT. The chain is built from TRBV14 and TRBJ2-2, with D perhaps TRBD2 (6 bases). There are 16 residues in the CDR3. Germline CDR1 and CDR2: SGHDN and FVKESK. The V end lost 9 bases, the J end lost 5 bases, and 22 bases lay between the germline ends.